Sequencing of this T cell receptor beta chain was carried out in a study of T cell responses to AZD1222 COVID-19 vaccine. Study-level points and caveats: The reported proportion of spike-specific TCRs targeting unmutated variant regions was nearly half. Vaccine-associated CD4 TCRs ranged over spike, dominating at 160-218 and 743-854. Most donors were white British and more were female, and clonal diversity was possibly underestimated.

The V gene's germline CDR1 is KGHSH and CDR2 LQKENI. The CDR3 has 15 residues. V lost 6 bases to trimming and J lost 1 base; unmatched junction nucleotides: 8. Using immunoSEQ multiplex PCR, the repertoire was profiled, and TCRdb retains in-frame clones only, with some absent. This table holds 100,000 to 150,000 clones, roughly 85% found once. As concerns this clone: What it binds is unknown.

The sequencing here drew on peripheral blood, taken 28 days after the second dose of the MenACWY control vaccine. The clonotype was recovered from an adult who received the MenACWY meningococcal vaccine as a control. The J gene is TRBJ2-5, the V gene TRBV18; TRBD2 agrees at 7 bases. CDR3 bases: TGTGCCAGCTCGCTCAACAGCGGGGCCCAAGAGACCCAGTACTTC. Protein: CASSLNSGAQETQYF.